The 8 T cell receptor beta chains below were found in one sample sequenced in a study of blood T cell repertoires in COVID-19. The data were produced by immunoSEQ multiplex PCR, yet TCRdb's version contains in-frame clones alone and is incomplete. The repertoire consists of just under 350,000 clones, with roughly 90% occurring once and the leading ten covering approximately 7.3%. The sequenced sample was peripheral blood. These receptors were obtained from a woman in her 70s with COVID-19, enrolled during active disease.

The rearrangement links TRBV6-6 to TRBJ1-1; D is perhaps TRBD1 (6 bases). The germline V gene has CDR1 MNHNY and CDR2 SVGAGI (reference sequence). CDR3 length: 14 amino acids. The V and J ends lost 6 bases and 6 bases respectively, with 17 bases between them. The CDR3 DNA reads as TGTGCCAGCAGCCACGAGACAGGTTCGGCTGAAGCTTTCTTT. Protein sequence: CASSHETGSAEAFF.

This chain joins TRBV5-1 and TRBJ2-5; TRBD2 agrees at 7 bases. Losses at the gene ends were 0 bases for V and 1 base for J; bases not matched to a gene: 0. Germline lookup yields CDR1 SGHRS and CDR2 YFSETQ. CDR3 size: 14 residues. The CDR3 nucleotides read TGCGCCAGCAGCTTGGGCGGGAGCCAAGAGACCCAGTACTTC. Translating it yields CASSLGGSQETQYF. Using reference TRBV5-1 and TRBJ2-5 for the parts outside the CDR3, the full variable domain is KAGVTQTPRYLIKTRGQQVTLSCSPISGHRSVSWYQQTPGQGLQFLFEYFSETQRNKGNFPGRFSGRQFSNSRSEMNVSTLELGDSALYLCASSLGGSQETQYFGPGTRLLVL.

The chain links TRBV6-5 to TRBJ1-5; 7 bases agree with TRBD1. Losses at the gene ends were 0 bases for V and 4 bases for J; bases not matched to a gene: 6. Germline loops: CDR1 MNHEY, CDR2 SVGAGI. The CDR3 loop spans 16 amino acids. The CDR3 nucleotides are TGTGCCAGCAGTTACTCGTCCACAGGGGCTAATCAGCCCCAGCATTTT. Encoded protein: CASSYSSTGANQPQHF.

V and J are TRBV5-1 and TRBJ2-7; 9 bases are shared with TRBD1. The CDR3 runs to 15 residues. After removal of 5 bases from V and 6 bases from J, the junction contained 12 bases not matched to a gene. Germline CDR1 SGHRS, CDR2 YFSETQ. The CDR3 DNA follows: TGCGCCAGCAGTTGGGATCCGGGACAGGGTTCCGAGCAGTACTTC. This sequence encodes CASSWDPGQGSEQYF.

The sample holds a few counts of this clone. V is TRBV7-2 and J is TRBJ2-3; 9 bases are shared with TRBD2. V lost 3 bases, J lost 3 bases, and 4 bases stayed unmatched. Germline V lookup: CDR1 SGHTA, CDR2 FQGNSA. The CDR3 spans 15 residues. Written as DNA, the CDR3 is TGTGCCAGCAGCTTGCGGGGGGGCCCTACAGATACGCAGTATTTT. Protein: CASSLRGGPTDTQYF.

About this clone: Other DNA sequences in the same sample also yield this CDR3. The chain couples TRBV29-1 to TRBJ1-2, with no clear D. The CDR3 consists of 11 residues. Germline assignment: CDR1 SQVTM and CDR2 ANQGSEA. Deletions cut 2 bases from V and 7 bases from J, with 8 bases between. CDR3 residues: CSVELRGGYTF. Written as DNA, the CDR3 is TGCAGCGTTGAACTCCGGGGTGGCTACACCTTC.

The rearrangement uses TRBV7-9 and TRBJ1-2; 7 bases map to TRBD1. The CDR3 is 16 residues long. CDR1 is SEHNR, CDR2 FQNEAQ, per germline (reference sequence). Unmatched junction bases numbered 10, after V lost 4 bases and J lost 2 bases. The chain's CDR3 is CASSSDDRAGNYGYTF. The CDR3 bases are TGTGCCAGCAGCTCGGACGACAGGGCGGGAAACTATGGCTACACCTTC.

The V gene is TRBV5-4, the J gene TRBJ2-5; 8 bases agree with TRBD2. J lost 0 bases, V lost 1 base, and 5 bases had no gene match. Germline V gives CDR1 SGHNT, CDR2 YYREEE (reference sequence). The CDR3 totals 16 residues. The CDR3 loop is CASSLRLAGYQETQYF. CDR3 in DNA: TGTGCCAGCAGCTTGCGATTAGCGGGGTACCAAGAGACCCAGTACTTC. The full variable domain, rest sourced from reference TRBV5-4 and TRBJ2-5, is ETGVTQSPTHLIKTRGQQVTLRCSSQSGHNTVSWYQQALGQGPQFIFQYYREEENGRGNFPPRFSGLQFPNYSSELNVNALELDDSALYLCASSLRLAGYQETQYFGPGTRLLVL.